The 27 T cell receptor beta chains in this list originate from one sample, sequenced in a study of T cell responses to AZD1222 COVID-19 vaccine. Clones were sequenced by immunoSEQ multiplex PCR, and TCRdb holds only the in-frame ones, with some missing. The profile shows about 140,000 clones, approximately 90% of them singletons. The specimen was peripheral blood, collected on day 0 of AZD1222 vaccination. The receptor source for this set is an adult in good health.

The CDR3 DNA reads TGTGCCAGCGGCAGGACAGCCACCAATAGCAATCAGCCCCAGCATTTT. It translates to CASGRTATNSNQPQHF. The chain couples TRBV2 to TRBJ1-5, with a weak D call TRBD1 (6 bases). Between the trimmed V and J ends, which lost 8 bases and 0 bases, there was a span of 17 bases. The CDR3 contains 16 residues. The germline V gene has CDR1 SNHLY and CDR2 FYNNEI.

The CDR3 DNA is TGCGCCAGCCGCCGGGGGGGCGCGGGCTATGGCTACACCTTC. Translated: CASRRGGAGYGYTF. The J gene is TRBJ1-2, the V gene TRBV10-1, with D possibly matching TRBD1 (6 bases). Germline V CDR1 and CDR2: WNHNN, SYGVQD (reference sequence). The CDR3 consists of 14 residues. The V and J ends lost 8 bases and 4 bases respectively, with 17 bases between them.

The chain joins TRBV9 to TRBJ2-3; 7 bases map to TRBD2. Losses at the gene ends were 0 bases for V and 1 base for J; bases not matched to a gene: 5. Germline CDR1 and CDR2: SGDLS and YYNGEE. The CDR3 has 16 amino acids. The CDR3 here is CASSVDTGGRTDTQYF. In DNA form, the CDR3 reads TGTGCCAGCAGCGTAGATACGGGAGGCCGCACAGATACGCAGTATTTT.

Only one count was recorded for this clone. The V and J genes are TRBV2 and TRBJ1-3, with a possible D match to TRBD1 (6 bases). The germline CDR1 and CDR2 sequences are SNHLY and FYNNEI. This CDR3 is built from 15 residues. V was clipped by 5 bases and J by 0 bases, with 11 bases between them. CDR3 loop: CASSSGVPSGNTIYF. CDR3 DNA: TGTGCCAGCAGTTCAGGGGTTCCCTCTGGAAACACCATATATTTT.

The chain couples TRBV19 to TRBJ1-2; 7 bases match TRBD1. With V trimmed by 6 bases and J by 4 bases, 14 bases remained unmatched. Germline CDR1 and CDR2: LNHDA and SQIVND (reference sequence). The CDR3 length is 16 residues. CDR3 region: CASRPTGEGGGYGYTF. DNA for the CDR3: TGTGCCAGTAGACCAACAGGGGAGGGCGGGGGCTATGGCTACACCTTC.

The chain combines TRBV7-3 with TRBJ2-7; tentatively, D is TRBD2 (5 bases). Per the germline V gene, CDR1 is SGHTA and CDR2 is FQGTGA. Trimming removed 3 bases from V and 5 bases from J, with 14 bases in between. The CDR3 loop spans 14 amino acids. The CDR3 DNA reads TGTGCCAGCAGCTTGAAACCGGACTTCGACGAGCAGTACTTC. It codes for CASSLKPDFDEQYF.

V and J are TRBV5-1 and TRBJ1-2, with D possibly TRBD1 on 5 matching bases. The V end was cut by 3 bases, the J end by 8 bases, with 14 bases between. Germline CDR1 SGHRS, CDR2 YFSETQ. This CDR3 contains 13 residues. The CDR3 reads CASSSQGTSGYTF. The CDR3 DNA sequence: TGCGCCAGCAGCTCCCAGGGTACGTCAGGCTACACCTTC. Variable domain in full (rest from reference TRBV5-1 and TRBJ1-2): KAGVTQTPRYLIKTRGQQVTLSCSPISGHRSVSWYQQTPGQGLQFLFEYFSETQRNKGNFPGRFSGRQFSNSRSEMNVSTLELGDSALYLCASSSQGTSGYTFGSGTRLTVV.

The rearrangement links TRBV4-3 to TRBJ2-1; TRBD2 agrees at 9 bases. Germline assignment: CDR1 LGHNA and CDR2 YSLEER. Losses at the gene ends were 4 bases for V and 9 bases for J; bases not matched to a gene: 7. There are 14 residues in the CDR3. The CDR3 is CASSLSGSSSEQFF. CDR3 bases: TGCGCCAGCAGCCTTAGCGGGAGTAGCTCTGAGCAGTTCTTC.

CDR3 sequence reads: CASSLDPSGSSEQYF. The CDR3 DNA is TGTGCCAGCAGCTTAGATCCTAGCGGGAGTTCCGAGCAGTACTTC. This chain joins TRBV7-2 and TRBJ2-7, with 10 bases identical to TRBD2. V dropped 1 base and J dropped 6; count of bases not matched to a gene: 6. The germline gives CDR1 SGHTA, CDR2 FQGNSA. This CDR3 region has 15 residues.

The CDR3: CASSSGHLNSPLHF. The CDR3 region has the DNA TGTGCCAGCAGCTCGGGACACCTAAATTCACCCCTCCACTTT. J is TRBJ1-6 and V is TRBV5-6; TRBD1 might be the D (6 bases). The CDR3 loop spans 14 amino acids. Germline V gene sequence: CDR1 SGHDT, CDR2 YYEEEE. Trimming cost V 3 bases and J 7 bases, with 11 bases left between them.

CDR3 amino acids: CANTGGLQETQYF. CDR3 DNA: TGTGCCAACACGGGAGGCCTGCAAGAGACCCAGTACTTC. V is TRBV2 and J is TRBJ2-5; TRBD2 agrees at 7 bases. Germline loops: CDR1 SNHLY, CDR2 FYNNEI. With V trimmed by 10 bases and J by 2 bases, 7 bases remained unmatched. The CDR3 length is 13 residues.

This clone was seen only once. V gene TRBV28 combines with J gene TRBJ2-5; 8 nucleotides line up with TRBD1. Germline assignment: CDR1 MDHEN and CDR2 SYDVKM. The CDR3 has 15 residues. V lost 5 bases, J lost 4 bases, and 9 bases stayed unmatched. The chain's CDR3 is CASSGRQGSGETQYF. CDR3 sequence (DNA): TGTGCCAGCAGTGGGAGACAGGGGAGCGGAGAGACCCAGTACTTC.

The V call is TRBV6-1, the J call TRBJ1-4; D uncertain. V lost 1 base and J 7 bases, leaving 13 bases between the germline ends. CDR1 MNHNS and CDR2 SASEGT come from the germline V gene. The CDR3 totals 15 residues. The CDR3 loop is CASSEVLGRGEKLFF. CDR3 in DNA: TGTGCCAGCAGTGAAGTACTCGGACGGGGTGAAAAACTGTTTTTT.

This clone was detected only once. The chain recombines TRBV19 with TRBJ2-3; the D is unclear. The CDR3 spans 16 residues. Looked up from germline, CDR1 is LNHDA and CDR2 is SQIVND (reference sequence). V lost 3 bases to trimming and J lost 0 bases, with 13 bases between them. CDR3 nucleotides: TGTGCCAGTAGTATCATGGACGTCTCTAGCACAGATACGCAGTATTTT. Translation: CASSIMDVSSTDTQYF.

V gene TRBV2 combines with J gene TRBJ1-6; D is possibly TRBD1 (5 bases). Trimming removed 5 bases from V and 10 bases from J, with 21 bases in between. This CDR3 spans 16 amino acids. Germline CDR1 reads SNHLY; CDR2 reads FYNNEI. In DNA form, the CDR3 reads TGTGCCAGCAGTCCTACCTGGGGGAAAGGGGACTCACCCCTCCACTTT. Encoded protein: CASSPTWGKGDSPLHF.

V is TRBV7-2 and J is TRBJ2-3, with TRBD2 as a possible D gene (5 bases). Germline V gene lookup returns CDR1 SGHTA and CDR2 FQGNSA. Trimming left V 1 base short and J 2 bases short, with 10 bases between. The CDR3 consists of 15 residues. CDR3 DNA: TGTGCCAGCAGCTTAGGGGCGGGCGCCACAGATACGCAGTATTTT. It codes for CASSLGAGATDTQYF.

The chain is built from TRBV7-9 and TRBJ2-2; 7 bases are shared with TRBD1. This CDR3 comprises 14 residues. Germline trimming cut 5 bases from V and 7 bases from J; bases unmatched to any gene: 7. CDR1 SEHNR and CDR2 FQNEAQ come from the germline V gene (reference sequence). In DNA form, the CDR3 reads TGTGCCAGCAGCCTGGGACAGTCGAACGGGGAGCTGTTTTTT. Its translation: CASSLGQSNGELFF.

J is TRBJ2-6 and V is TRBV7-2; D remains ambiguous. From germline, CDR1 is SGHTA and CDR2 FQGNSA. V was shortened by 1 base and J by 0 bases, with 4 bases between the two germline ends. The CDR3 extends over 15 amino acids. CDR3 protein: CASSLGGSGANVLTF. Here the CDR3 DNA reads TGTGCCAGCAGCTTAGGGGGCTCTGGGGCCAACGTCCTGACTTTC.

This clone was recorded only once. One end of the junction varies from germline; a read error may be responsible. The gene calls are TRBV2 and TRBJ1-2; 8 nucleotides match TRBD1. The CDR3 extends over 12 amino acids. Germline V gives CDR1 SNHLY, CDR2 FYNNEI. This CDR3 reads CAGRGLNYGYTF. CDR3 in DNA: TGTGCCGGCAGGGGGCTTAACTATGGCTACACCTTC.

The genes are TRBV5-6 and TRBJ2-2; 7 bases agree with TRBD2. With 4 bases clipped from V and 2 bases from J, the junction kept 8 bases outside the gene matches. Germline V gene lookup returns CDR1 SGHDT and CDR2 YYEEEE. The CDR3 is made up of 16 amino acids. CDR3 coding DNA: TGTGCCAGCAGCCCCCAAGGGAGGGGAAACACCGGGGAGCTGTTTTTT. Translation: CASSPQGRGNTGELFF.

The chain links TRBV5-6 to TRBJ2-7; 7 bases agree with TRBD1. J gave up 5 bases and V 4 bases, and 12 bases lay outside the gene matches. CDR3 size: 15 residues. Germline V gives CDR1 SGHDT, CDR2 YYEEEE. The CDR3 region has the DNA TGTGCCAGCAGCGTAGACAGGGCTAGGTTCAACGAGCAGTACTTC. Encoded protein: CASSVDRARFNEQYF. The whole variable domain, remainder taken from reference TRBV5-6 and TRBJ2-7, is DAGVTQSPTHLIKTRGQQVTLRCSPKSGHDTVSWYQQALGQGPQFIFQYYEEEERQRGNFPDRFSGHQFPNYSSELNVNALLLGDSALYLCASSVDRARFNEQYFGPGTRLTVT.

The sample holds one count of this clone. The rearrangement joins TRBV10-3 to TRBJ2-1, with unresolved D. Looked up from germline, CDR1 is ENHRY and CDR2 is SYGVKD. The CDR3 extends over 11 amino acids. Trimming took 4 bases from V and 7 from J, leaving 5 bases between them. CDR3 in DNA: TGTGCCATCAGTGGACAAAATGAGCAGTTCTTC. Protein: CAISGQNEQFF.

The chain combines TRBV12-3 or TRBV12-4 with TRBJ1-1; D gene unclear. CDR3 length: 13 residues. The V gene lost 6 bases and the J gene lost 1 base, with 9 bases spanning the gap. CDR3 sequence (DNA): TGTGCCAGCAGCCGTACCACGAACACTGAAGCTTTCTTT. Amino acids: CASSRTTNTEAFF.

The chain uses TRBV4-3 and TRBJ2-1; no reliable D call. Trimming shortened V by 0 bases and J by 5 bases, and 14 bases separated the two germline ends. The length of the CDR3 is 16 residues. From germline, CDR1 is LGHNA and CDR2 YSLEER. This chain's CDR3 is CASSQDFEFLNNEQFF. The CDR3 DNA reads TGCGCCAGCAGCCAAGATTTCGAGTTCTTGAACAATGAGCAGTTCTTC.

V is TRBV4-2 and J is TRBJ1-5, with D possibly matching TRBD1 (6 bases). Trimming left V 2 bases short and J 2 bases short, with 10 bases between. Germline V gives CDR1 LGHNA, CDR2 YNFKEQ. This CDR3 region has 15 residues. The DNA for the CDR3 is TGTGCCAGCAGCCAATCCGCAGGGGGCAATCAGCCCCAGCATTTT. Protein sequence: CASSQSAGGNQPQHF.

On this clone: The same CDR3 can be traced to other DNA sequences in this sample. The CDR3 sequence is CASNNQPQHF. In nucleotides, the CDR3 is TGTGCCAGCAATAATCAGCCCCAGCATTTT. The chain employs TRBV19 and TRBJ1-5, with D unresolved. The CDR3 is 10 amino acids. Germline V gene lookup returns CDR1 LNHDA and CDR2 SQIVND (reference sequence). The germline V and J ends were trimmed by 9 bases and 4 bases, with 4 bases remaining between them. The whole variable domain, remainder taken from reference TRBV19 and TRBJ1-5, is DGGITQSPKYLFRKEGQNVTLSCEQNLNHDAMYWYRQDPGQGLRLIYYSQIVNDFQKGDIAEGYSVSREKKESFPLTVTSAQKNPTAFYLCASNNQPQHFGDGTRLSIL.

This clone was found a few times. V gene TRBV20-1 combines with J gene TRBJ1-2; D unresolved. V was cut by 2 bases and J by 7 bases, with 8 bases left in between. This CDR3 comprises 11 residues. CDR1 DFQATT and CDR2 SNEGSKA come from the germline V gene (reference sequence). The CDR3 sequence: CSARPLAGYTF. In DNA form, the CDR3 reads TGCAGTGCTAGACCCCTGGCTGGCTACACCTTC.